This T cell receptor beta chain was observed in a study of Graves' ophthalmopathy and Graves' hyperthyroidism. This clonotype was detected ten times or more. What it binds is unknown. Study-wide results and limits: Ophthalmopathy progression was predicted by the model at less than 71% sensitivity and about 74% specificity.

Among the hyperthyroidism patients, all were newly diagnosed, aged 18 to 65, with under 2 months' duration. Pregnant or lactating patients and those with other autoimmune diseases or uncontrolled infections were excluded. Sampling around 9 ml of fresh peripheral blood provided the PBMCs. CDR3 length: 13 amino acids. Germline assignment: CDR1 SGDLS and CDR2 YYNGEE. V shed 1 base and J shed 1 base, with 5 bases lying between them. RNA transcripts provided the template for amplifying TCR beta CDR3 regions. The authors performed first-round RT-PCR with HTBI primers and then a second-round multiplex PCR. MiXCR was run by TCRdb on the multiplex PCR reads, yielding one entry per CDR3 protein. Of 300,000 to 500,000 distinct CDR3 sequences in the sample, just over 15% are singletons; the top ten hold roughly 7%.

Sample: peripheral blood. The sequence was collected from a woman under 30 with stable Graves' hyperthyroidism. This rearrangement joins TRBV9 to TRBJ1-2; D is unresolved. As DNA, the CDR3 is TGTGCCAGCAGCGTAATGGATAACTATGGCTACACCTTC. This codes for CASSVMDNYGYTF. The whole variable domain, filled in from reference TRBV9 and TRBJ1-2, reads DSGVTQTPKHLITATGQRVTLRCSPRSGDLSVYWYQQSLDQGLQFLIQYYNGEERAKGNILERFSAQQFPDLHSELNLSSLELGDSALYFCASSVMDNYGYTFGSGTRLTVV.